The rows below give T cell receptor beta chains drawn from one sample of a study of cytomegalovirus exposure and HLA in healthy donors. Method: immunoSEQ multiplex PCR; TCRdb's copy keeps in-frame clones and lacks some. The sample shows approximately 160,000 clones, 75% of them seen only once. The sequencing input was PBMCs. All receptors come from a woman aged 45 to 65 in good health and CMV-seropositive. CDR3s include the opening cysteine and the closing phenylalanine or tryptophan. Each record gives: CDR3 DNA, CDR3 protein, D gene, J gene, clone size, V gene. The D gene is left open where the match is weak. Clone size is not always given. Where it is, it says once, few, many or a class for expanded clones.

cdr3_nt: TGTGCCAGCAGTCCATCTAGAATTGCTGGCTACACCTTC
cdr3_aa: CASSPSRIAGYTF
d_call: -
j_call: TRBJ1-2
clone_size: once
v_call: TRBV27

cdr3_nt: TGTGCCATCAGTGAGTCGGTCCCAGGGAGGAATCAGCCCCAGCATTTT
cdr3_aa: CAISESVPGRNQPQHF
d_call: -
j_call: TRBJ1-5
clone_size: -
v_call: TRBV10-3

cdr3_nt: TGTGCCAGCAGCCCCCAAAGCGGGGAAGATACGCAGTATTTT
cdr3_aa: CASSPQSGEDTQYF
d_call: TRBD2
j_call: TRBJ2-3
clone_size: -
v_call: TRBV11-2

cdr3_nt: TGCGCCAGCAGCTTGGTACTAGCGGGGAACACAGATACGCAGTATTTT
cdr3_aa: CASSLVLAGNTDTQYF
d_call: TRBD2
j_call: TRBJ2-3
clone_size: once
v_call: TRBV5-1

cdr3_nt: TGTGCCAGCAGCTTGCACTCCGGGACAGGGGCCTACGAGCAGTACTTC
cdr3_aa: CASSLHSGTGAYEQYF
d_call: TRBD1
j_call: TRBJ2-7
clone_size: -
v_call: TRBV5-4

cdr3_nt: TGCGCCAGCAGTGAAAGGAGGGTGAACACTGAAGCTTTCTTT
cdr3_aa: CASSERRVNTEAFF
d_call: -
j_call: TRBJ1-1
clone_size: -
v_call: TRBV10-1

cdr3_nt: TGTGCCAGTAGTCAAAAGGGGTCGAATTCACCCCTCCACTTT
cdr3_aa: CASSQKGSNSPLHF
d_call: -
j_call: TRBJ1-6
clone_size: few
v_call: TRBV19

cdr3_nt: TGTGCCAGCAGCGCGCGGGGAGGGAATGAAAAACTGTTTTTT
cdr3_aa: CASSARGGNEKLFF
d_call: -
j_call: TRBJ1-4
clone_size: -
v_call: TRBV7-8

cdr3_nt: TGTGCCAGCAGCTTAAATGGAGGGATCTCCTACGAGCAGTACTTC
cdr3_aa: CASSLNGGISYEQYF
d_call: -
j_call: TRBJ2-7
clone_size: few
v_call: TRBV7-8

cdr3_nt: TGTGCCAGCAGCTTAGGAGGGGGGGGTACCTACGAGCAGTACTTC
cdr3_aa: CASSLGGGGTYEQYF
d_call: -
j_call: TRBJ2-7
clone_size: -
v_call: TRBV7-9

cdr3_nt: TGTGCCAGCAGCTTGAGAGACAGGGATTGGGATACGCAGTATTTT
cdr3_aa: CASSLRDRDWDTQYF
d_call: TRBD1
j_call: TRBJ2-3
clone_size: -
v_call: TRBV13

cdr3_nt: TGCGCCAGCACATTGCCGGGACAGGGCGGCTACACCTTC
cdr3_aa: CASTLPGQGGYTF
d_call: TRBD1
j_call: TRBJ1-2
clone_size: -
v_call: TRBV5-1

cdr3_nt: TGCGCCAGCAGAACCGGGACAGGGTTTTACGAGCAGTACTTC
cdr3_aa: CASRTGTGFYEQYF
d_call: TRBD1
j_call: TRBJ2-7
clone_size: -
v_call: TRBV5-1

cdr3_nt: TGTGCCACCAGCAGAGGGGGACTCCCTGAAAAACTGTTTTTT
cdr3_aa: CATSRGGLPEKLFF
d_call: -
j_call: TRBJ1-4
clone_size: few
v_call: TRBV15

cdr3_nt: TGCGCCAGCAGCCTAAAGGAAGGGGCTGACGGAGATACGCAGTATTTT
cdr3_aa: CASSLKEGADGDTQYF
d_call: -
j_call: TRBJ2-3
clone_size: -
v_call: TRBV4-1

cdr3_nt: TGCGCCAGCAGCCACGGTATATCCGGCTACACCTTC
cdr3_aa: CASSHGISGYTF
d_call: -
j_call: TRBJ1-2
clone_size: -
v_call: TRBV4-1

cdr3_nt: TGCGCCAGCAGCCAAGATAGACTAGCGGGGTCCTACGAGCAGTACTTC
cdr3_aa: CASSQDRLAGSYEQYF
d_call: TRBD2
j_call: TRBJ2-7
clone_size: -
v_call: TRBV4-1

cdr3_nt: TGCGCCAGCAGTGACAGATACGGGGAGCTGTTTTTT
cdr3_aa: CASSDRYGELFF
d_call: -
j_call: TRBJ2-2
clone_size: -
v_call: TRBV5-1

cdr3_nt: TGTGCCAGCAGTGGGACAGGGGGCCCTGCTAACTATGGCTACACCTTC
cdr3_aa: CASSGTGGPANYGYTF
d_call: TRBD1
j_call: TRBJ1-2
clone_size: -
v_call: TRBV6-1

cdr3_nt: TGTGCCAGCAGTTATCTGGGGAGCACTGAAGCTTTCTTT
cdr3_aa: CASSYLGSTEAFF
d_call: -
j_call: TRBJ1-1
clone_size: -
v_call: TRBV6-5

cdr3_nt: TGTGCCAGCAGTTTTCAGAACACCGGGGAGCTGTTTTTT
cdr3_aa: CASSFQNTGELFF
d_call: -
j_call: TRBJ2-2
clone_size: -
v_call: TRBV27

cdr3_nt: TGTGCCAGCAGCTACGGGGACACAGCGGATTACCAAGAGACCCAGTACTTC
cdr3_aa: CASSYGDTADYQETQYF
d_call: -
j_call: TRBJ2-5
clone_size: -
v_call: TRBV5-6

cdr3_nt: TGTGCCAGCAGTTTAGACAGGGAGTACTATGGCTACACCTTC
cdr3_aa: CASSLDREYYGYTF
d_call: TRBD1
j_call: TRBJ1-2
clone_size: -
v_call: TRBV6-6

cdr3_nt: TGTGCCAGCAGCCCGCCCGGCAGGGTTGCAACGAACACCGGGGAGCTGTTTTTT
cdr3_aa: CASSPPGRVATNTGELFF
d_call: -
j_call: TRBJ2-2
clone_size: -
v_call: TRBV7-9

cdr3_nt: TGCGCCAGTTCCGGGACAAATCAAGAGACCCAGTACTTC
cdr3_aa: CASSGTNQETQYF
d_call: -
j_call: TRBJ2-5
clone_size: once
v_call: TRBV5-1

cdr3_nt: TGCGCCAGCAGCTTACAGGGCGACTATGGCTACACCTTC
cdr3_aa: CASSLQGDYGYTF
d_call: -
j_call: TRBJ1-2
clone_size: -
v_call: TRBV5-1

cdr3_nt: TGTGCCAGCAGAGACTGGGACAGGACCACAGATACGCAGTATTTT
cdr3_aa: CASRDWDRTTDTQYF
d_call: TRBD1
j_call: TRBJ2-3
clone_size: -
v_call: TRBV5-4

cdr3_nt: TGTGCCAGCAGTGATACACGTGGACAGGATCCTCACTATGGCTACACCTTC
cdr3_aa: CASSDTRGQDPHYGYTF
d_call: TRBD1
j_call: TRBJ1-2
clone_size: -
v_call: TRBV2

cdr3_nt: TGTGCCAGTAGTAGCGGGACAGGGAAAGCCAATGAGCAGTTCTTC
cdr3_aa: CASSSGTGKANEQFF
d_call: TRBD1
j_call: TRBJ2-1
clone_size: -
v_call: TRBV19